This T cell receptor beta chain was obtained from a study of cytomegalovirus exposure and HLA in healthy donors. V lost 4 bases and J lost 6; bases outside the gene matches: 11. In germline, CDR1 is SGHKS, CDR2 YYEKEE (reference sequence). This CDR3 has 16 residues. Overall study results and limits: Per a prior analysis, the majority of TCR beta V segments were productive roughly 87% or roughly 30% of the time. Across donors, most TCRs were seen rarely, yet some public ones were widespread. Later, TCR association rates were found to vary by HLA locus, highest for DRB1 and lowest for HLA-C.

This clone has a handful of counts. Its specificity is not known. 13 Jbeta primers and 60 Vbeta primers were used for the PCR. In the authors' workflow: Later, an analysis found roughly 80 million unique TCR beta chains, and about 9.9 million of these were shared. Repertoires were generated with immunoSEQ multiplex PCR, while TCRdb's copy carries only in-frame clones and drops some. D and trimming come from the DNA, and the V and J calls and clone size come from that table. The table shows around 79,000 clones, with roughly 73% occurring only once. The J gene is TRBJ2-3, the V gene TRBV5-5; the match to TRBD1 covers 10 bases. The sample was PBMCs. This TCR came from a middle-aged woman in good health and CMV-seropositive. CDR3 region: CASSRVGQGVWDTQYF. The DNA for the CDR3 is TGTGCCAGCAGCCGTGTAGGACAGGGGGTTTGGGATACGCAGTATTTT. Full variable domain (remainder filled in from reference TRBV5-5 and TRBJ2-3): DAGVTQSPTHLIKTRGQQVTLRCSPISGHKSVSWYQQVLGQGPQFIFQYYEKEERGRGNFPDRFSARQFPNYSSELNVNALLLGDSALYLCASSRVGQGVWDTQYFGPGTRLTVL.